This TCR beta chain was recovered during a study of cytomegalovirus exposure and HLA in healthy donors listed by TCRdb under 2017. About the investigation overall: According to a later analysis, one platform produced both the approximately 110 validation repertoires and the 730 or so repertoires of the first cohort. The study was designed to test whether signatures of past pathogen exposure could be identified by cataloging public T cell receptors. Besides the first cohort of 666 subjects, a separate validation cohort made up of roughly 120 different subjects was used. The study combined high-throughput TCR immunosequencing, statistical association of individual TCRs with disease status, and machine learning to predict cytomegalovirus infection status.

The donors were included in the validation cohort of over a hundred subjects, a group kept apart from the roughly 700-subject first cohort. V has 4 bases trimmed and J has 1 base trimmed; junction bases matching no gene number 9. The cysteine opens and the phenylalanine closes a CDR3 of 16 amino acids. Only the CDR3 part of the read is kept: 48 bases, read in frame from the first base. For CDR1 and CDR2, the germline V gene (reference sequence) lists SEHNR and FQNEAQ. Comment on this clone: No antigen is known for it. Base qualities are not provided; no much larger clone lies one nucleotide away.

The receptor library was made with the immunoSEQ multiplex PCR assay. The authors processed their data as follows. A statistical classification framework was developed to diagnose cytomegalovirus status using the catalog of TCR beta chain sequences. TCRdb mirrors the immuneACCESS table, restricted to in-frame sequences. Some clones are absent from its copies; in checked studies, under half trace to an unresolved V gene, and the reason for the others is unknown. V, J and clone size derive from that table, while D and trimming were established from the DNA sequence. The sample table lists tens of thousands of clones, 85% to 90% of them with a count of one. 3% to 4.5% of the sample is in the top ten clones. Here is what the overall study found, with its caveats: A few of the identified cytomegalovirus-associated TCR beta chains were confirmed in vitro to be specific for cytomegalovirus antigens. In both the original and validation cohorts, the classifier was reported to diagnose cytomegalovirus status with high specificity and sensitivity. Most TCR sequences were seen in very few donors, while some public TCRs were found in many individuals. The validation cohort had no HLA typing available for a later analysis, so co-occurrence within that cohort was assessed over all 120 or so repertoires. In a later analysis, TCRs clustered in the first cohort were found to also tend to co-occur in the 120 validation repertoires, with 90% to 95% of cluster scores above 0. According to the authors, the approach could potentially be generalized to other disease states and immunological phenotypes. In the study, some 160 TCR beta chains were listed as associated with cytomegalovirus.

The source material was PBMCs. This sequence originates from a woman younger than 30 in good health and CMV-seropositive. The rearrangement joined TRBV7-9 to TRBJ1-1; 7 middle bases align to TRBD1. The CDR3 sequence is CASSSPGTAENTEAFF. The DNA sequence is given as TGTGCCAGCAGCTCCCCCGGGACAGCAGAGAACACTGAAGCTTTCTTT.